Listed here are 8 T cell receptor beta chains from one sample, sequenced in a study of post-analysis software for immune sequencing data. No antigens are known for them. Unique-molecular-identifier-tagged TCR beta cDNA libraries were used. TCRdb ran MiXCR on the PCR reads and lists one entry per CDR3 protein. The table has around 250,000 distinct CDR3 sequences, 35% to 40% seen once. Study-wide results and caveats: Elevated frequency relative to controls characterized 4 or 5 TRBV segments in patients, TRBV5-6, TRBV5-1 and TRBV20-1 among them.

The specimen sequenced was blood. The receptors derive from a girl aged 10-17 years with multiple sclerosis.

This clonotype was found a few times. The chain uses TRBV28 and TRBJ1-1, with a possible D match to TRBD1 (5 bases). CDR3 length: 16 amino acids. With 5 bases removed from V and 3 bases from J, the gap between germline ends came to 19 bases. Germline lookup yields CDR1 MDHEN and CDR2 SYDVKM. CDR3 DNA sequence: TGTGCCAGCAGTCCGCCTTGGGGCGGGGGGGACACTGAAGCTTTCTTT. This sequence encodes CASSPPWGGGDTEAFF.

This chain uses TRBV5-1 with TRBJ2-2; D is uncertain. The CDR3 length is 13 residues. Trimming cost V 3 bases and J 11 bases, with 14 bases left between them. Germline CDR1 reads SGHRS; CDR2 reads YFSETQ. The CDR3 bases are TGCGCCAGCAGCTCCCGGGCCCCGGAAGAGCTGTTTTTT. Protein: CASSSRAPEELFF.

In its sample, this clonotype was seen a few times. The chain couples TRBV7-9 to TRBJ1-5; tentatively, D is TRBD1 (6 bases). V lost 6 bases and J 9 bases, leaving 12 bases between the germline ends. The CDR3 has 12 residues. The germline gives CDR1 SEHNR, CDR2 FQNEAQ (reference sequence). CDR3 DNA: TGTGCCAGCAGTCTACTGACAGGGCCCCAGCATTTT. Residues: CASSLLTGPQHF.

Points on this clonotype: A much larger clone differs from this one at a single base, so this may be a read error. The J gene is TRBJ1-6, the V gene TRBV7-6; TRBD1 agrees at 8 bases. CDR3 size: 17 residues. Unmatched junction bases numbered 12, after V lost 4 bases and J lost 7 bases. Per the germline V gene, CDR1 is SGHVS and CDR2 is FNYEAQ. The CDR3 protein is CASSSLRIGQGNSPLHF. The CDR3 nucleotides are TGTGCCAGCAGCTCGCTTCGGATCGGACAGGGAAATTCACCCCTCCACTTT.

The gene calls are TRBV5-1 and TRBJ2-7; the D is unclear. The germline V and J ends were trimmed by 1 base and 0 bases, with 5 bases remaining between them. Germline values: CDR1 SGHRS, CDR2 YFSETQ. CDR3 size: 13 residues. CDR3 sequence reads: CASSLSASYEQYF. The CDR3 bases are TGCGCCAGCAGCTTGTCAGCCTCCTACGAGCAGTACTTC.

Only one count was recorded for this clonotype. V and J are TRBV29-1 and TRBJ2-1; D is ambiguous. Trimming cost V 5 bases and J 1 base, with 9 bases left between them. CDR3 length: 13 amino acids. Per germline, CDR1 SQVTM and CDR2 ANQGSEA. Here the CDR3 DNA reads TGCAGCGTTACAGTTGTATCCTACAATGAGCAGTTCTTC. Translated: CSVTVVSYNEQFF.

Ten or more counts support this clonotype. The CDR3 nucleotides read TGTGCCAGCTCACCATACGAGGGGGCCAAAGACAATGAGCAGTTCTTC. Translating it yields CASSPYEGAKDNEQFF. This chain connects TRBV18 to TRBJ2-1; 7 bases align to TRBD1. The ends lost 2 bases at V and 5 bases at J; junction bases unmatched: 9. Germline-derived CDR1 and CDR2 are KGHSH and LQKENI. This CDR3 has 16 amino acids. Drawing the rest from reference TRBV18 and TRBJ2-1, the complete variable domain is NAGVMQNPRHLVRRRGQEARLRCSPMKGHSHVYWYRQLPEEGLKFMVYLQKENIIDESGMPKERFSAEFPKEGPSILRIQQVVRGDSAAYFCASSPYEGAKDNEQFFGPGTRLTVL.

About this clonotype itself: One base away lies a much larger clone, so this may be a sequencing read error. The chain uses TRBV6-5 and TRBJ2-1; perhaps D is TRBD1 or TRBD2 (5 bases each). The closer fit of TRBJ2-7 to the DNA end suggests the J call may be wrong. Germline V gives CDR1 MNHEY, CDR2 SVGAGI. This CDR3 comprises 15 residues. CDR3 amino acids: CASSYSLGVYNEQYF. In nucleotides, the CDR3 is TGTGCCAGCAGTTACTCGCTGGGGGTGTACAATGAGCAGTACTTC.